The rows below give T cell receptor beta chains drawn from one sample of a study of glioma-infiltrating T cells after dendritic cell vaccination. Sequenced by immunoSEQ multiplex PCR; TCRdb stores in-frame clones only, minus some. The repertoire consists of about 92,000 clones, with approximately 84% occurring once and the leading ten covering 15% to 17%. The specimen was blood, collected before dendritic cell vaccination. These receptors were obtained from a human donor with glioblastoma. Both conserved end residues are part of each CDR3. The order of the fields is J gene, V gene, clone size, D gene, CDR3 DNA, CDR3 protein. A D gene is named only where the DNA matches it firmly. The size of a clone is reported for some rows only, either as once, few or many, or as a class for expanded clones.

TRBJ1-1 TRBV9 few TRBD1 TGTGCCAGCAGCGCCGGGACAGCGAAGTACAAAGCTTTCTTT CASSAGTAKYKAFF
TRBJ1-2 TRBV5-1 . . TGCGCCAGCAGCTTGGATACAGGTCCCTATGGCTACACCTTC CASSLDTGPYGYTF
TRBJ2-7 TRBV4-1 . TRBD1 TGCGCCAGCAGCCTTGGACCTGCCGGGACAGGGAGGAGCGAGCAGTACTTC CASSLGPAGTGRSEQYF
TRBJ1-2 TRBV5-5 . . TGTGCCAGCAGCTTGGGGTTCCGGAACAGGGATAAGTCAGCTAACTATGGCTACACCTTC CASSLGFRNRDKSANYGYTF
TRBJ1-1 TRBV7-3 . TRBD1 TGTGCCAGCAGCTTAATAGGACGGACAGGGGTGGGGAACACTGAAGCTTTCTTT CASSLIGRTGVGNTEAFF
TRBJ1-2 TRBV28 . . TGTGCCAGCAGTTTATGGTACAGCCAGAACTATGGCTACACCTTC CASSLWYSQNYGYTF
TRBJ2-7 TRBV11-2 . TRBD1 TGTGCCAGCAGCTCCCCGGGACAGGGTTACTACGAGCAGTACTTC CASSSPGQGYYEQYF
TRBJ1-4 TRBV9 . . TGTGCCAGCAGCTCCGTCGGGGAAAAACTGTTTTTT CASSSVGEKLFF
TRBJ1-1 TRBV11-2 . TRBD1 TGTGCCAGCAGCTTAGAGGACAGGGGGCTTACTGAAGCTTTCTTT CASSLEDRGLTEAFF
TRBJ2-5 TRBV29-1 . . TGCAGCGTTGAAGAATCGGCGGCGGGTCGGTACTTC CSVEESAAGRYF
TRBJ2-3 TRBV14 once . TGTGCCAGCAGCCAACTGACAGGAGATACGCAGTATTTT CASSQLTGDTQYF
TRBJ1-1 TRBV18 . . TGTGCCAGCTCGCAACAGTTGGAAGCTTTCTTT CASSQQLEAFF